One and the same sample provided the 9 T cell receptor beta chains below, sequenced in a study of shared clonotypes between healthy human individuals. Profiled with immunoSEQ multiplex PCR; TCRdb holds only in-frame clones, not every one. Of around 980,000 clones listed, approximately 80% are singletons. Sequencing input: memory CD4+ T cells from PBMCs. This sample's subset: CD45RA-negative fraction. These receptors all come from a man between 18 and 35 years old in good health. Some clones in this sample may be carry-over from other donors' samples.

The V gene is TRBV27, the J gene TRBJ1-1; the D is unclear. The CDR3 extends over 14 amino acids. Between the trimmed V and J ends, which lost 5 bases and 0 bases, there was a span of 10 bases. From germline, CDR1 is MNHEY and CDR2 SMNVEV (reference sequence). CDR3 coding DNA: TGTGCCAGCAGTACAACATGGATGAACACTGAAGCTTTCTTT. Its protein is CASSTTWMNTEAFF.

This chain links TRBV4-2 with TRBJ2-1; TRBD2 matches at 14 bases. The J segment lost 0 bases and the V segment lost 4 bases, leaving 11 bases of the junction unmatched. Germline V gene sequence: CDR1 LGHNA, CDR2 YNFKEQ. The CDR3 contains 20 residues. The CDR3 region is CASSLRLAGGVGGSYNEQFF. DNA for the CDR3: TGTGCCAGCAGCCTCCGACTAGCGGGAGGGGTTGGAGGCTCCTACAATGAGCAGTTCTTC.

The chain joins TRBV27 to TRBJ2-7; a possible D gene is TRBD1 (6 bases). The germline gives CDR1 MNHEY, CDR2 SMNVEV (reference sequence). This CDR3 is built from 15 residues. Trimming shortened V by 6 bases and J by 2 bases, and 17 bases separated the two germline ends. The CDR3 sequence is CASRRPGHRTYEQYF. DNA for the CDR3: TGTGCCAGCAGACGACCGGGACACCGGACCTACGAGCAGTACTTC.

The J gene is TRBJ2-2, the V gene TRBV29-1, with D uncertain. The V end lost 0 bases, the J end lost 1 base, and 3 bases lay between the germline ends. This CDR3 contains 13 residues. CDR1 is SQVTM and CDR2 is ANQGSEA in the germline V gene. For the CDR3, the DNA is TGCAGCGTTGAAGATCAGAACACCGGGGAGCTGTTTTTT. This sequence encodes CSVEDQNTGELFF.

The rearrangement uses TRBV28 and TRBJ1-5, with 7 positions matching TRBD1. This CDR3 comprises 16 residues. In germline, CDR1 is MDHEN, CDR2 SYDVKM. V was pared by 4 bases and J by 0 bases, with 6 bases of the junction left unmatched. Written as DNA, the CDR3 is TGTGCCAGCAGTTCGGCGGGACAGACTAGCAATCAGCCCCAGCATTTT. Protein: CASSSAGQTSNQPQHF.

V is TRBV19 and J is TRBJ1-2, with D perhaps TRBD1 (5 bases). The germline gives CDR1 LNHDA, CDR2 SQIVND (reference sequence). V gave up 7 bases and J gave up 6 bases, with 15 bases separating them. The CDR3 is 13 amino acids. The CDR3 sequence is CASTLTAEDGYTF. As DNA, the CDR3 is TGTGCCAGTACCCTGACAGCCGAGGATGGCTACACCTTC.

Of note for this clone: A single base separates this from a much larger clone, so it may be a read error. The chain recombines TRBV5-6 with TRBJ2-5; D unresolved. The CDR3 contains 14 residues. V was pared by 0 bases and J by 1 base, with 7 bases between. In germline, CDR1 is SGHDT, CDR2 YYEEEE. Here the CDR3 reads CASSLVRTQETQYF. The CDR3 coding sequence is TGTGCCAGCAGCTTGGTACGGACCCAAGAGACCCAGTACTTC.

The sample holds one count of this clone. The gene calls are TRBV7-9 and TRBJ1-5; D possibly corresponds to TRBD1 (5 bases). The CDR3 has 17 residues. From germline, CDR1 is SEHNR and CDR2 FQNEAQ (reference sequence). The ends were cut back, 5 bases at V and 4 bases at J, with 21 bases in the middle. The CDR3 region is CASSLHDPGRRNQPQHF. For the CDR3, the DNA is TGTGCCAGCAGCCTCCACGACCCGGGACGGCGGAATCAGCCCCAGCATTTT.

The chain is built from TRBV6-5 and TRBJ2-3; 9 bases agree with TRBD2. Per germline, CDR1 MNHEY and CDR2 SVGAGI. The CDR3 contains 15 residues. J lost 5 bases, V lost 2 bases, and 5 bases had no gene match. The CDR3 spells CASSYAGGPRDTQYF. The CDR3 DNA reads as TGTGCCAGCAGTTACGCGGGAGGGCCAAGAGATACGCAGTATTTT.